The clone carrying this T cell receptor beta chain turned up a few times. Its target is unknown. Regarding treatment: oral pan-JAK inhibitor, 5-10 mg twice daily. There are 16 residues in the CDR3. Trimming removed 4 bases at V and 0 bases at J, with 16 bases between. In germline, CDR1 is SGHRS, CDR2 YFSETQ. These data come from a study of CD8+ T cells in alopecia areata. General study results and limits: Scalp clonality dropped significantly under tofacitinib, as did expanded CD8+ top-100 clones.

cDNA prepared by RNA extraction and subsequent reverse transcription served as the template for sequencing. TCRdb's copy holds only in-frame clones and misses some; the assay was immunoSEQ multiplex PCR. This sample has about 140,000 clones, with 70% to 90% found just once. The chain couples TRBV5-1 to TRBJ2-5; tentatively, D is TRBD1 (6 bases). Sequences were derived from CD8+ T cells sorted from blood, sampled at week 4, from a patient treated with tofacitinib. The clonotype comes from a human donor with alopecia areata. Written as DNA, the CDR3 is TGCGCCAGCAGCCCCAAAGGGACACCAGACCAAGAGACCCAGTACTTC. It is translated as CASSPKGTPDQETQYF. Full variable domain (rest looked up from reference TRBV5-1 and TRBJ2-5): KAGVTQTPRYLIKTRGQQVTLSCSPISGHRSVSWYQQTPGQGLQFLFEYFSETQRNKGNFPGRFSGRQFSNSRSEMNVSTLELGDSALYLCASSPKGTPDQETQYFGPGTRLLVL.